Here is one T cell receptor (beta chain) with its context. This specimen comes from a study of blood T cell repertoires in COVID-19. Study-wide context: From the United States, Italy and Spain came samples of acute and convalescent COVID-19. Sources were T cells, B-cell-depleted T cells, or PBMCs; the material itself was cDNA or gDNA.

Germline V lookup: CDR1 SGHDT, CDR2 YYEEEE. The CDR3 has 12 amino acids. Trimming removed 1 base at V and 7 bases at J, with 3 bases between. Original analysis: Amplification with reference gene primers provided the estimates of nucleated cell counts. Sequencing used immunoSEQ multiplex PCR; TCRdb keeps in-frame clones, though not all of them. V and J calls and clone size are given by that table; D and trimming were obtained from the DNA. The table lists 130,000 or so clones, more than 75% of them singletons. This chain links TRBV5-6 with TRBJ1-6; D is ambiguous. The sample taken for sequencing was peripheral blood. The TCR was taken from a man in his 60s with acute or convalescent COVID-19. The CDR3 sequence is CASSLQNSPLHF. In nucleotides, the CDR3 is TGTGCCAGCAGCTTGCAAAATTCACCCCTCCACTTT.